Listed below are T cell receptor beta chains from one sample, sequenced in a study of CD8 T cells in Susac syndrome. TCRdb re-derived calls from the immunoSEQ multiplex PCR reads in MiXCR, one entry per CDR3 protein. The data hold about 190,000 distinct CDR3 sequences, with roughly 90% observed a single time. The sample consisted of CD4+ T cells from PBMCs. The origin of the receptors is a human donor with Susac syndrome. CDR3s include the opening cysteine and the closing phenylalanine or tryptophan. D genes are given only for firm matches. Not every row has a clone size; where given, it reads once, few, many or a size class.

CDR3: CASSDSGGITSYEQYF
DNA: TGTGCCAGCAGTGATTCAGGGGGCATAACGTCCTACGAGCAGTACTTC
D: TRBD1
J: TRBJ2-7
size: NA
V: TRBV6-1

CDR3: CASSPDRVHEQYF
DNA: TGTGCCAGCAGCCCGGACAGGGTCCACGAGCAGTACTTC
D: TRBD1
J: TRBJ2-7
size: NA
V: TRBV3-1

CDR3: CATSRDLSFTLAGETSSTDTQYF
DNA: TGTGCCACCAGCAGAGATCTATCCTTCACACTAGCGGGGGAAACATCTAGCACAGATACGCAGTATTTT
D: TRBD2
J: TRBJ2-3
size: NA
V: TRBV15

CDR3: CASSLSTAYNQPQHF
DNA: TGTGCCAGCTCGCTTTCGACGGCCTACAATCAGCCCCAGCATTTT
D: NA
J: TRBJ1-5
size: NA
V: TRBV18

CDR3: CASSQSLGREANEQFF
DNA: TGTGCCAGCAGCCAAAGCCTGGGGCGGGAGGCTAATGAGCAGTTCTTC
D: TRBD2
J: TRBJ2-1
size: NA
V: TRBV3-1

CDR3: CASSQGQGAGYGYTF
DNA: TGTGCCAGCAGCCAAGGACAGGGGGCTGGCTATGGCTACACCTTC
D: TRBD1
J: TRBJ1-2
size: NA
V: TRBV3-1

CDR3: CSARRQENSPLHF
DNA: TGCAGTGCTAGAAGGCAGGAAAATTCACCCCTCCACTTT
D: NA
J: TRBJ1-6
size: NA
V: TRBV20-1

CDR3: CASSDKRPSPHQSYEQYF
DNA: TGTGCCAGCAGTGACAAGCGGCCCTCTCCCCATCAATCCTACGAGCAGTACTTC
D: NA
J: TRBJ2-7
size: NA
V: TRBV6-1

CDR3: CASSLDGRYGYTF
DNA: TGCGCCAGCAGCCTGGACGGGAGGTATGGCTACACCTTC
D: NA
J: TRBJ1-2
size: NA
V: TRBV5-1

CDR3: CASRTLSRQVSYEQYF
DNA: TGTGCCAGCAGGACACTGTCCCGACAGGTCTCCTACGAGCAGTACTTC
D: NA
J: TRBJ2-7
size: NA
V: TRBV28

CDR3: CASSSSGRKLVVKLFF
DNA: NA
D: NA
J: TRBJ1-4
size: NA
V: TRBV28

CDR3: CASSYTAVYGYTF
DNA: TGTGCCAGCAGTTACACGGCGGTCTATGGCTACACCTTC
D: NA
J: TRBJ1-2
size: NA
V: TRBV6-5

CDR3: CASRSPAGGKYNEQFF
DNA: TGTGCCAGCAGATCACCAGCGGGAGGGAAGTACAATGAGCAGTTCTTC
D: TRBD2
J: TRBJ2-1
size: NA
V: TRBV7-9

CDR3: CASTDPLRNTDTQYF
DNA: TGCGCCAGCACCGACCCTTTGAGGAACACAGATACGCAGTATTTT
D: NA
J: TRBJ2-3
size: once
V: TRBV5-1

CDR3: CASSLSGWDVRFF
DNA: TGTGCCAGCAGTTTATCGGGCTGGGACGTGCGGTTCTTC
D: NA
J: TRBJ2-1
size: NA
V: TRBV27

CDR3: CSAGRQVNEKLFF
DNA: TGCAGTGCTGGCAGACAGGTTAATGAAAAACTGTTTTTT
D: NA
J: TRBJ1-4
size: NA
V: TRBV20-1

CDR3: CASSIVGMYGYTF
DNA: TGTGCCAGTAGTATCGTCGGGATGTATGGCTACACCTTC
D: NA
J: TRBJ1-2
size: NA
V: TRBV19

CDR3: CASSPFEAGELFF
DNA: TGCGCCAGCAGTCCTTTTGAAGCCGGGGAGCTGTTTTTT
D: NA
J: TRBJ2-2
size: NA
V: TRBV5-1

CDR3: CASSQNRGGETQYF
DNA: TGTGCCAGCTCACAAAACAGGGGTGGAGAGACCCAGTACTTC
D: TRBD1
J: TRBJ2-5
size: NA
V: TRBV18

CDR3: CASSAGGYGYTF
DNA: TGTGCCAGTTCGGCGGGGGGCTATGGCTACACCTTC
D: NA
J: TRBJ1-2
size: NA
V: TRBV12-3/TRBV12-4

CDR3: CASSIAGYTEAFF
DNA: TGTGCCAGCAGCATAGCAGGGTACACTGAAGCTTTCTTT
D: NA
J: TRBJ1-1
size: NA
V: TRBV7-9

CDR3: CASSNRQPNYGYTF
DNA: TGTGCCAGCAGTAACAGGCAGCCTAACTATGGCTACACCTTC
D: NA
J: TRBJ1-2
size: once
V: TRBV12-3/TRBV12-4

CDR3: CASSQRTGQYNSPLHF
DNA: TGTGCCAGCAGCCAAAGAACAGGACAATATAATTCACCCCTCCACTTT
D: NA
J: TRBJ1-6
size: NA
V: TRBV5-6

CDR3: CSARPGLAADTQYF
DNA: TGCAGTGCTAGGCCGGGACTAGCTGCAGATACGCAGTATTTT
D: TRBD2
J: TRBJ2-3
size: NA
V: TRBV20-1

CDR3: CASSTGTGNSNGYTF
DNA: TGTGCCAGCAGCACCGGGACAGGGAATTCGAATGGCTACACCTTC
D: TRBD1
J: TRBJ1-2
size: NA
V: TRBV12-3/TRBV12-4

CDR3: CASSLDSANSPLHF
DNA: TGCGCCAGCAGCTTGGACAGTGCTAATTCACCCCTCCACTTT
D: NA
J: TRBJ1-6
size: NA
V: TRBV5-1

CDR3: CASSSGQGSSEQFF
DNA: TGTGCCAGCAGCTCGGGACAGGGTAGTTCTGAGCAGTTCTTC
D: TRBD1
J: TRBJ2-1
size: NA
V: TRBV9

CDR3: CASSLVVSPLHF
DNA: TGTGCCAGCAGCTTAGTGGTCTCACCCCTCCACTTT
D: NA
J: TRBJ1-6
size: once
V: TRBV11-2

CDR3: CASREGQGASYEQYF
DNA: TGTGCCAGCAGGGAGGGACAGGGGGCGTCCTACGAGCAGTACTTC
D: TRBD1
J: TRBJ2-7
size: NA
V: TRBV6-5

CDR3: CATSRSERSPLHF
DNA: TGTGCCACCAGCAGATCCGAAAGATCACCCCTCCACTTT
D: NA
J: TRBJ1-6
size: NA
V: TRBV15

CDR3: CASSTEGAGAEAFF
DNA: TGTGCCAGCAGCACTGAGGGGGCAGGGGCTGAAGCTTTCTTT
D: TRBD1
J: TRBJ1-1
size: NA
V: TRBV9

CDR3: CASSRLQGEGKLFF
DNA: TGTGCCAGCAGCCGCTTGCAGGGCGAGGGAAAACTGTTTTTT
D: NA
J: TRBJ1-4
size: NA
V: TRBV11-2

CDR3: CASSSPSGNTIYF
DNA: TGTGCCAGCAGCTCCCCGTCCGGAAACACCATATATTTT
D: NA
J: TRBJ1-3
size: few
V: TRBV5-4

CDR3: CASFQVAGGYNEQFF
DNA: TGCGCCAGCTTCCAGGTAGCGGGGGGGTACAATGAGCAGTTCTTC
D: TRBD2
J: TRBJ2-1
size: NA
V: TRBV5-1

CDR3: CSARGGAETQYF
DNA: TGCAGCGCCCGCGGGGGCGCGGAGACCCAGTACTTC
D: NA
J: TRBJ2-5
size: NA
V: TRBV29-1

CDR3: CASSLDGQGASEQYF
DNA: TGTGCCAGCAGCTTAGATGGACAGGGGGCGTCCGAGCAGTACTTC
D: TRBD1
J: TRBJ2-7
size: NA
V: TRBV7-9

CDR3: CSARRRLSGMRDTEAFF
DNA: TGCAGTGCTAGGCGTCGCCTATCCGGTATGAGGGACACTGAAGCTTTCTTT
D: NA
J: TRBJ1-1
size: NA
V: TRBV20-1

CDR3: CAWSVTGEVAEAFF
DNA: TGTGCCTGGAGTGTTACAGGGGAGGTTGCTGAAGCTTTCTTT
D: TRBD1
J: TRBJ1-1
size: NA
V: TRBV30

CDR3: CASSMRDSPLHF
DNA: TGTGCCAGTAGTATGAGGGATTCACCCCTCCACTTT
D: NA
J: TRBJ1-6
size: NA
V: TRBV19